Included here is one T cell receptor (beta chain) sequence, with context. The antigen is undetermined. The entry originates in a study of cytomegalovirus exposure and HLA in healthy donors. Study-wide results and limits: When analyzed later, a missense DCLRE1C variant was found to be linked to TCR beta V- and J-gene trimming. Analyses of presence/absence relied on an assumption of roughly uniform sequencing depth across donors.

13 Jbeta primers and 60 Vbeta primers were used for the PCR. The assay was immunoSEQ multiplex PCR, and TCRdb's table has in-frame clones only and misses some. The sample has about 150,000 clones, 80% seen once; the top ten hold about 7%. The TCR originated in a man younger than 40 in good health and CMV-seropositive. Sequencing used PBMCs.

The CDR3 nucleotides are TGTGCCAGCAGCGTAGCAGGGGGCGATTGGAATGAGCAGTTCTTC. Encoded protein: CASSVAGGDWNEQFF. The gene calls are TRBV9 and TRBJ2-1; TRBD1 agrees at 8 bases. Trimming took 0 bases from V and 7 from J; bases not matched to a gene: 6. This CDR3 has 15 amino acids. Per the germline V gene, CDR1 is SGDLS and CDR2 is YYNGEE.